These 30 T cell receptor beta chains originate from one sample sequenced in a study of T cells after posttransplantation cyclophosphamide. Here immunoSEQ multiplex PCR was the method, and the copy in TCRdb shows in-frame clones only, minus some. The sample contains over 35,000 clones, none of them singletons. Sequenced input: PBMCs. These receptors were obtained from a man aged 40-50 years in good health, CMV-negative, and a related stem cell transplant donor.

Many counts were recorded for this clone. This sequence joins TRBV7-3 and TRBJ2-5; 9 bases map to TRBD2. The junction had 4 bases not matched to a gene; V was cut back by 3 bases and J by 2 bases. CDR3 length: 15 amino acids. From germline, CDR1 is SGHTA and CDR2 FQGTGA. The CDR3 coding sequence is TGTGCCAGCAGCTTTAACGCGGGGGGGCAAGAGACCCAGTACTTC. Protein product: CASSFNAGGQETQYF.

This clone has a handful of counts. The chain recombines TRBV7-6 with TRBJ2-1; TRBD2 aligns across 8 bases. The CDR3 is made up of 15 amino acids. V lost 5 bases to trimming and J lost 3 bases; unmatched junction nucleotides: 6. The germline CDR1 and CDR2 sequences are SGHVS and FNYEAQ. The CDR3 DNA sequence: TGTGCCAGCAGCCAACGGGGGGGCGGCTACAATGAGCAGTTCTTC. Translation: CASSQRGGGYNEQFF.

This clone was recorded a few times. V gene TRBV7-9 combines with J gene TRBJ1-2; no definite D call. V gave up 5 bases and J gave up 0 bases, with 10 bases separating them. Germline loops: CDR1 SEHNR, CDR2 FQNEAQ (reference sequence). This CDR3 spans 14 amino acids. The CDR3 DNA is TGTGCCAGCAGCACCCATTTAGCTAACTATGGCTACACCTTC. It is translated as CASSTHLANYGYTF.

This clone has a count of ten or more. The rearrangement links TRBV4-3 to TRBJ1-1; TRBD1 matches at 8 bases. Trimming cost V 0 bases and J 10 bases; bases outside gene matches: 4. From germline, CDR1 is LGHNA and CDR2 YSLEER. This CDR3 has 13 residues. CDR3 residues: CASSQEPGTGAFF. For the CDR3, the DNA is TGCGCCAGCAGCCAAGAGCCTGGGACAGGAGCTTTCTTT.

Ten or more counts support this clone. J is TRBJ1-1 and V is TRBV19; D perhaps matches TRBD1 (5 bases). V gave up 7 bases and J gave up 4 bases, with 16 bases separating them. This CDR3 is 14 amino acids long. Per the germline V gene, CDR1 is LNHDA and CDR2 is SQIVND (reference sequence). The DNA for the CDR3 is TGTGCCAGTAACTCAGGGTCGGTCGGCACTGAAGCTTTCTTT. This sequence encodes CASNSGSVGTEAFF.

Many counts were recorded for this clone. The CDR3 here is CASSLTQGLLHNEQFF. The CDR3 nucleotides read TGTGCCAGCAGTCTCACTCAGGGACTTCTACACAATGAGCAGTTCTTC. The chain is built from TRBV6-4 and TRBJ2-1; weak D call: TRBD2 (6 bases). The V and J ends lost 5 bases and 5 bases respectively, with 19 bases between them. This CDR3 comprises 16 residues. Germline CDR1 and CDR2: MRHNA and SNTAGT.

This clone was observed many times. The chain carries TRBV7-9 and TRBJ2-1; TRBD1 is a possible D gene (6 bases). Trimming shortened V by 5 bases and J by 9 bases, and 14 bases separated the two germline ends. This CDR3 has 13 residues. CDR1 and CDR2 (germline): SEHNR, FQNEAQ (reference sequence). CDR3: CASSRGTIAEQFF. In nucleotides, the CDR3 is TGTGCCAGCAGCAGAGGGACAATTGCTGAGCAGTTCTTC.

This clone occurred many times. The chain uses TRBV5-8 and TRBJ1-4; TRBD1 is a possible D gene (6 bases). Trimming stripped 2 bases from V and 3 bases from J, with 8 bases between. The CDR3 is made up of 14 amino acids. CDR1 SGHTS and CDR2 YDEGEE come from the germline V gene. The CDR3 nucleotides read TGTGCCAGCAGCTTCGGGGGGCCTAATGAAAAACTGTTTTTT. It yields the protein CASSFGGPNEKLFF.

The chain is built from TRBV21-1 and TRBJ2-3; no DNA check was done on the table's D call, TRBD1. TRBV21-1 is noted as a pseudogene. CDR3 length: 12 amino acids. The CDR3 sequence is CASSRGGLMQYF. For the CDR3, the DNA is TGTGCCAGCAGCAGGGGCGGCCTTATGCAGTATTTT.

This clone was seen ten or more times. The rearrangement links TRBV5-6 to TRBJ1-2; D possibly corresponds to TRBD1 (5 bases). CDR3 length: 12 amino acids. V was cut by 8 bases and J by 0 bases, with 8 bases left in between. The germline V gene has CDR1 SGHDT and CDR2 YYEEEE. CDR3 in DNA: TGTGCCAGTTCGACAGCTAACTATGGCTACACCTTC. This translates into CASSTANYGYTF.

Many counts were recorded for this clone. The gene calls are TRBV6-1 and TRBJ1-5; D not certain. V shed 2 bases and J shed 4 bases, with 12 bases lying between them. The CDR3 is 15 amino acids. Germline-derived CDR1 and CDR2 are MNHNS and SASEGT. The DNA for the CDR3 is TGTGCCAGCAGTGAACGCAGGTTTGGTAATCAGCCCCAGCATTTT. Translating it yields CASSERRFGNQPQHF.

This clone occurred a few times. This chain links TRBV7-2 with TRBJ2-5; D is ambiguous. The DNA end is a closer match to TRBJ2-7, so the J assignment may be wrong. In germline, CDR1 is SGHTA, CDR2 FQGNSA. The CDR3 is made up of 12 amino acids. Written as DNA, the CDR3 is TGTGCCAGCAGCATGAACTCCTACGAGCAGTACTTC. Protein: CASSMNSYEQYF.

This clone has a count of ten or more. The chain links TRBV10-3 to TRBJ1-5; no definite D call. Germline loops: CDR1 ENHRY, CDR2 SYGVKD. The V gene lost 2 bases and the J gene lost 4 bases, with 6 bases spanning the gap. CDR3 size: 13 residues. The DNA for the CDR3 is TGTGCCATCAGTGAGAAGGAGAATCAGCCCCAGCATTTT. As protein: CAISEKENQPQHF.

At least ten counts were recorded for this clone. This chain joins TRBV7-9 and TRBJ2-3, with TRBD2 identical over 12 bases. This CDR3 is 15 amino acids long. V shed 4 bases, J shed 5 bases, and the junction held 4 bases outside the gene matches. Germline V gives CDR1 SEHNR, CDR2 FQNEAQ (reference sequence). CDR3 sequence: CASSSPGLAGDTQYF. As DNA, the CDR3 is TGTGCCAGCAGCTCCCCGGGACTAGCGGGAGATACGCAGTATTTT.

This clone was detected many times. In DNA, the CDR3 is TGTGCCAGCAGCTATTACGCGGCGGATACGCAGTATTTT. This translates into CASSYYAADTQYF. J is TRBJ2-3 and V is TRBV7-9, with unresolved D. CDR3 size: 13 residues. V was pared by 4 bases and J by 6 bases, with 11 bases between. Germline CDR1 is SEHNR and CDR2 is FQNEAQ (reference sequence).

This clone was seen at least ten times. The rearrangement links TRBV11-2 to TRBJ2-3, with 9 bases identical to TRBD1. The length of the CDR3 is 15 residues. Per the germline V gene, CDR1 is SGHAT and CDR2 is FQNNGV. V shed 3 bases and J 5 bases; nucleotides not matched to a gene: 6. The chain's CDR3 is CASSFGDRAKDTQYF. CDR3 sequence (DNA): TGTGCCAGCAGCTTCGGGGACAGGGCTAAAGATACGCAGTATTTT.

At least ten counts were recorded for this clone. This chain links TRBV19 with TRBJ1-2; tentative D call: TRBD1 (6 bases). The CDR3 sequence is 12 residues long. Germline lookup yields CDR1 LNHDA and CDR2 SQIVND (reference sequence). Trimming left V 4 bases short and J 7 bases short, with 10 bases between. CDR3 residues: CASSSTGFGYTF. CDR3 sequence (DNA): TGTGCCAGTAGTAGCACAGGGTTTGGCTACACCTTC.

This clone came up many times. The rearrangement uses TRBV15 and TRBJ1-2; no firm D call. V lost 0 bases and J 6 bases, leaving 8 bases between the germline ends. This CDR3 is built from 13 residues. In germline, CDR1 is LNHNV, CDR2 YYDKDF (reference sequence). The CDR3 is CATSRDFGDGYTF. The CDR3 nucleotides are TGTGCCACCAGCAGAGATTTCGGGGATGGCTACACCTTC.

In this sample, this clone turned up many times. The chain recombines TRBV27 with TRBJ2-1; D is undetermined. V was clipped by 0 bases and J by 10 bases, with 22 bases between them. The CDR3 runs 17 residues. Germline values: CDR1 MNHEY, CDR2 SMNVEV (reference sequence). This CDR3 is CASSLSSPFAPTVEQFF. CDR3 nucleotide sequence: TGTGCCAGCAGTTTATCGTCCCCTTTTGCCCCCACGGTAGAGCAGTTCTTC.

This clone occurred many times. Other DNA variants within this sample encode the same CDR3. The chain uses TRBV5-1 and TRBJ2-2; D ambiguous. Deletions cut 2 bases from V and 6 bases from J, with 8 bases between. CDR1 and CDR2 (germline): SGHRS, YFSETQ. The CDR3 contains 13 residues. The DNA of the CDR3 is TGCGCCAGCAGCTTAGACAAGCCCGGGGAGCTGTTTTTT. Its translation is CASSLDKPGELFF.

V usage is TRBV11-2 and J usage is TRBJ1-6; D call uncertain. This CDR3 has 19 residues. The V gene lost 1 base and the J gene lost 7 bases, with 23 bases spanning the gap. Germline assignment: CDR1 SGHAT and CDR2 FQNNGV. This CDR3 reads CASSLALLVGETLNSPLHF. The CDR3 coding sequence is TGTGCCAGCAGCTTAGCCCTTCTCGTTGGGGAGACGCTAAATTCACCCCTCCACTTT.

This clone was recorded at least ten times. The rearrangement joins TRBV11-2 to TRBJ1-3; D gene ambiguous. V was shortened by 1 base and J by 5 bases, with 6 bases between the two germline ends. CDR3 length: 13 amino acids. Germline V lookup: CDR1 SGHAT, CDR2 FQNNGV. The CDR3, as DNA: TGTGCCAGCAGCTTAGGTTATAGAAACACCATATATTTT. It yields the protein CASSLGYRNTIYF.

This clone was seen ten or more times. V gene TRBV19 combines with J gene TRBJ2-5; TRBD2 might be the D (6 bases). Germline CDR1 LNHDA, CDR2 SQIVND (reference sequence). The CDR3 has 14 residues. Trimming took off 3 bases at V and 4 bases at J, with 12 bases between the two ends. CDR3 nucleotides: TGTGCCAGTAGTATTGGACTAATAGGAGAGACCCAGTACTTC. Protein: CASSIGLIGETQYF.

The sample holds many counts of this clone. CDR3 coding DNA: TGTGCCAGCAGCTTTGAGCAGAACACTGAAGCTTTCTTT. Translated: CASSFEQNTEAFF. The chain is built from TRBV11-3 and TRBJ1-1, with D unresolved. Per the germline V gene, CDR1 is SGHNT and CDR2 is YENEEA. The CDR3 has 13 residues. V was trimmed by 3 bases and J by 1 base, leaving 6 bases between them.

This clone occurred many times. This rearrangement joins TRBV6-1 to TRBJ2-3; D perhaps matches TRBD2 (7 bases). CDR1 MNHNS and CDR2 SASEGT come from the germline V gene. CDR3 size: 13 residues. V lost 8 bases, J lost 0 bases, and 9 bases lay in between. The CDR3 sequence: CASGGASTDTQYF. The CDR3 region has the DNA TGTGCCAGCGGGGGGGCCAGCACAGATACGCAGTATTTT.

This chain uses TRBV27 with TRBJ2-6, with TRBD2 matching over 9 bases. Unmatched junction bases numbered 15, after V lost 3 bases and J lost 0 bases. This CDR3 has 21 amino acids. Germline V lookup: CDR1 MNHEY, CDR2 SMNVEV (reference sequence). The CDR3 sequence is CASSFGASGDSLGSGANVLTF. CDR3 sequence (DNA): TGTGCCAGCAGTTTTGGGGCTAGCGGGGATTCACTCGGCTCTGGGGCCAACGTCCTGACTTTC.

The rearrangement uses TRBV9 and TRBJ1-5, with TRBD1 identical over 9 bases. CDR3 length: 15 amino acids. Germline loops: CDR1 SGDLS, CDR2 YYNGEE. Trimming took 3 bases from V and 6 from J; bases not matched to a gene: 7. CDR3 protein: CASSASGQGGQPQHF. Here the CDR3 DNA reads TGTGCCAGCAGCGCCTCGGGACAGGGCGGTCAGCCCCAGCATTTT.

This clone was detected a few times. The rearrangement uses TRBV7-9 and TRBJ2-5; TRBD1 aligns across 7 bases. J gave up 4 bases and V 5 bases, and 4 bases lay outside the gene matches. This CDR3 has 13 amino acids. Germline V CDR1 and CDR2: SEHNR, FQNEAQ (reference sequence). CDR3 coding DNA: TGTGCCAGCAGCCCAGGGGGTGGAGAGACCCAGTACTTC. Protein: CASSPGGGETQYF.

Many counts were recorded for this clone. V is TRBV30 and J is TRBJ1-3, with 7 nucleotides matching TRBD1. In germline, CDR1 is GTSNPN, CDR2 SVGIG (reference sequence). The CDR3 covers 12 residues. J lost 8 bases, V lost 1 base, and 2 bases had no gene match. CDR3 in DNA: TGTGCCTGGAGTGCTACAGGGGACACCATATATTTT. This codes for CAWSATGDTIYF.

This clone was seen at least ten times. The gene calls are TRBV5-1 and TRBJ2-7, with 7 bases matching TRBD1. Germline lookup yields CDR1 SGHRS and CDR2 YFSETQ. The length of the CDR3 is 13 residues. The V segment lost 4 bases and the J segment 2 bases; nucleotides outside the gene matches: 3. The CDR3 sequence is CASSPGQPYEQYF. The DNA of the CDR3 is TGCGCCAGCAGCCCGGGACAGCCCTACGAGCAGTACTTC.